This T cell receptor beta chain was sequenced during a study of blood T cells in healthy people across ages. Alongside a J-beta primer mix, a sample-barcoded 5' primer served in a second PCR lasting 7 to 11 cycles. Each sample provided no less than 2.5 million CDR3-containing paired-end reads. A single record per CDR3 protein comes from TCRdb applying MiXCR to the 5' RACE reads. This sample carries about 650,000 distinct CDR3 sequences, approximately 29% of them seen once, and the ten largest clones take roughly 15%. This clonotype was recorded at least ten times. The antigen is unknown. Samples each had at least 5.5 micrograms of total RNA extracted. Looked up from germline, CDR1 is MNHEY and CDR2 is SVGEGT. CDR3 length: 14 amino acids. Trimming took 7 bases from V and 3 from J, leaving 16 bases between them. Study-level results: Investigators treated diversity estimates from one million T cells as underestimates.

This chain joins TRBV6-2 or TRBV6-3 and TRBJ2-7, with D tentatively TRBD1 or TRBD2 (5 bases each). Sequencing was performed on blood. The clonotype originates from a woman older than 75 in good health. CDR3 amino acids: CASNWEGTNYEQYF. The CDR3 bases are TGTGCCAGCAATTGGGAAGGGACGAACTACGAGCAGTACTTC.